This TCR beta chain was profiled in a study of metastatic and nonmetastatic thyroid tumors. General study points: According to reports, the diversity of TCR beta was significantly higher in malignant thyroid tumors than in benign nodules, and this held in both blood and tumor samples.

Original handling: In papillary thyroid cancer, a distant-metastasis classifier was built using CDR3 differences across clinicopathological groups. TCRdb reprocessed the PCR reads using MiXCR. The V and J calls shown here were made by TCRdb, not taken from the authors' results. The table includes around 23,000 clones, about a quarter detected once. Patients had received no treatment of any kind before thyroid surgery. Comment on this clone: Its antigen is unknown. One end of the junction fails to match germline, which may point to a read error.

Sequenced: tumor tissue. The receptor was derived from a female donor with papillary thyroid cancer or a benign thyroid nodule (not recorded which). Some clones in this sample may be carry-over from other donors' samples.

Written as DNA, the CDR3 is TGTGCCAGCAGATACATCACAGGGAACACTGAAGCTTTATTT. Residues: CASRYITGNTEALF. The V gene is TRBV7-2, the J gene TRBJ1-1; D perhaps matches TRBD1 (6 bases). Looked up from germline, CDR1 is SGHTA and CDR2 is FQGNSA. The CDR3 is 14 amino acids.